These 3 T cell receptor beta chains were all obtained from the same sample, sequenced in a study of neoadjuvant anti-PD-1 for oral cavity cancer. The method was immunoSEQ multiplex PCR; TCRdb's version includes in-frame clones alone and lacks a portion of them. The sample holds 75,000 or so clones, 84% seen once. The material was PBMCs, obtained before nivolumab (anti-PD-1) treatment. These receptors originate from a person aged 35-79 years with oral cavity squamous cell carcinoma.

The V gene is TRBV5-4, the J gene TRBJ2-7; D gene ambiguous. Trimming removed 0 bases from V and 2 bases from J, with 9 bases in between. The CDR3 spans 14 residues. In germline, CDR1 is SGHNT, CDR2 YYREEE (reference sequence). CDR3 sequence (DNA): TGTGCCAGCAGCTTGGCCAGAAACACCTACGAGCAGTACTTC. This translates into CASSLARNTYEQYF.

V and J are TRBV6-5 and TRBJ2-7; a possible D gene is TRBD2 (6 bases). The CDR3 extends over 15 amino acids. Germline CDR1 is MNHEY and CDR2 is SVGAGI. Trimming left V 6 bases short and J 2 bases short, with 17 bases between. CDR3 residues: CASRRGDSGTYEQYF. The CDR3 coding sequence is TGTGCCAGCAGACGCGGGGATAGCGGCACCTACGAGCAGTACTTC.

This clone was counted a few times. The CDR3 DNA sequence: TGTGCCAGTAGTATCGGACTAAACAGGGTTCCCACCGGGGAGCTGTTTTTT. Protein product: CASSIGLNRVPTGELFF. The J gene is TRBJ2-2, the V gene TRBV19, with D perhaps assigned TRBD1 or TRBD2 (6 bases each). The V and J ends lost 3 bases and 4 bases respectively, with 18 bases between them. The CDR3 loop spans 17 amino acids. CDR1 is LNHDA, CDR2 SQIVND, per germline (reference sequence).